This TCR beta chain was retrieved from a study of T cell responses to AZD1222 COVID-19 vaccine (dated by TCRdb to 2020 to 2022). Turning to the overall study: A total of over 230 trial participants underwent TCR sequencing, of whom about 210 had received two doses of AZD1222 and some 26 had received two doses of the MenACWY control vaccine. Enrollment into the trials was organized by age into subgroups of 18-55, 56-69 and 70-plus years, and those subgroups contained approximately 150, 30 and 60 TCR-sequenced participants, respectively. Beyond this particular receptor, the publication reports: Spike-specific TCR breadth and depth rose significantly after two AZD1222 doses compared with day 0 and with MenACWY recipients. Reportedly, almost half of the unique spike-specific TCRs recognized epitopes lying outside the regions that are mutated in the B.1.351 and B.1.1.7 variants. Vaccine-associated CD4 TCRs spanned the whole spike protein, with dominant responses in regions 160-218 and 743-854. In the small 56-69-year group, the increase in depth fell short of significance, most likely because of low power. Conclusions about previously exposed vaccinees are limited, since just five to seven AZD1222 recipients were seropositive for SARS-CoV-2 at baseline. Participants were mostly white British and included more females than males, and it was suggested by the authors that clonal diversity may have been underestimated. Because no samples from the day 14 peak response were available, repertoires could be characterized only after the peak T cell response.

V gives up 4 bases and J gives up 2 bases, and the segment between their germline ends measures 13 bases. Its CDR3 holds 14 amino acids, cysteine through phenylalanine. The entry retains the CDR3 DNA only, 42 bases that are in frame from base 1. Reading the germline V gene gives CDR1 SGHDT and CDR2 YYEEEE. In the paper's terms, the time point label means: about 28 days (+/-7) after the second vaccine dose. Explained via the paper, the treatment or condition label denotes: meningococcal conjugate vaccine given as trial control. Vaccinee samples were obtained from the UK trials COV001 and COV002, which included a single-blind randomized controlled phase 2/3 trial of AZD1222 (ChAdOx1 nCoV-19) in healthy adults. Trial participant PBMC samples were collected at day 0 and day 28 after the second dose for TCRbeta chain sequencing. Note on this clone: Its cognate antigen has yet to be identified. No much larger clonotype is one base removed from it; base qualities were not supplied.

The CDR3 regions of human TCRbeta chains were subjected to immunosequencing. In the authors' own workflow: Repertoire TCRs were checked for matches against a reference library of SARS-CoV-2-specific TCRs that had been generated using the MIRA antigen-specificity platform. Breadth was defined as the fraction of unique TCRs that were SARS-CoV-2-associated, and depth was defined as the fraction of total T cells that were SARS-CoV-2-associated. Using the MIRA data, each spike-specific TCR was mapped to the spike region that the TCR reacts to and placed in a CD4 or CD8 class. Log10-transformed breadth and depth values were compared by one-way ANOVA with Sidak's multiple comparisons tests. TCRdb re-hosts the immuneACCESS table, in-frame sequences only. Its copies lack some clones; in the studies checked, an unresolved V gene accounts for under half of them, and the cause for the rest is not known. That table furnishes V, J and clone size, whereas the DNA furnished D and trimming. Counted in this sample were about 180,000 clones; 70% to 90% of them appeared once. 3.5% to 5.5% of the sample lies in the top ten.

The rearrangement joined TRBV5-6 to TRBJ2-7, with TRBD1 perhaps the D gene, on 5 matching bases. This TCR was recovered from an adult who received the MenACWY meningococcal vaccine as a control. The source material was peripheral blood, sampled 28 days after the second dose of the MenACWY control vaccine. The encoded CDR3 is CASSPNKGTYEQYF. The bases read TGTGCCAGCAGCCCCAACAAGGGGACCTACGAGCAGTACTTC. The variable domain in full, with residues beyond the CDR3 obtained from the reference TRBV5-6 and TRBJ2-7 genes, is DAGVTQSPTHLIKTRGQQVTLRCSPKSGHDTVSWYQQALGQGPQFIFQYYEEEERQRGNFPDRFSGHQFPNYSSELNVNALLLGDSALYLCASSPNKGTYEQYFGPGTRLTVT.